This T cell receptor beta chain was observed in a study of metastatic and nonmetastatic thyroid tumors. Overall study context: Both malignant and benign thyroid patients supplied peripheral blood and tumor or nodule tissue samples, across which the repertoires of these patients were then compared.

Looked up from germline, CDR1 is DFQATT and CDR2 is SNEGSKA (reference sequence). V lost 1 base and J lost 5, with 8 bases in between. The CDR3 is made up of 12 amino acids. This clone was recorded at least ten times. Its antigen remains unknown. Other DNA variants within this sample encode the same CDR3. Patients were all untreated before their thyroid surgery. Original data processing: Researchers built a distant-metastasis classifier for papillary thyroid cancer that drew on CDR3 differences across clinicopathological groups. TCRdb reanalyzed the PCR reads with MiXCR. The V and J calls and clone size are TCRdb's, not the authors'. The sample lists about 15,000 clones, approximately 23% occurring once. Study observations and caveats: Benign nodules reportedly had significantly lower TCR beta diversity than malignant thyroid tumors in blood and tumor.

This sequence originates from a female donor with papillary thyroid cancer or a benign thyroid nodule (not recorded which). Some clones in this sample may be carry-over from other donors' samples. V usage is TRBV20-1 and J usage is TRBJ1-2; D is undetermined. The sequenced material came from tumor tissue. CDR3 coding DNA: TGCAGTGCTAGAGGCGCCTTATATGGCTACACCTTC. Translation: CSARGALYGYTF.